This T cell receptor beta chain was recovered during a study of cytomegalovirus exposure and HLA in healthy donors. Notes on this clone: Its antigen is as yet unknown.

Germline values: CDR1 KGHSH, CDR2 LQKENI. Trimming took 1 base from V and 0 from J, leaving 11 bases between them. The CDR3 consists of 16 residues. This PCR relied on a set of 60 Vbeta primers and 13 Jbeta primers. The repertoire was sequenced with immunoSEQ multiplex PCR; TCRdb's copy has only in-frame clones and lacks some. The sample consists of 250,000 or so clones, 81% of them appearing once. Study-level results: The presence/absence work took it that sequencing depth was about the same across donors. According to the study, roughly 160 TCR beta chains were cytomegalovirus-associated.

The TCR originated in a woman aged 55-70 years in good health and CMV-seropositive. The gene calls are TRBV18 and TRBJ2-3; D possibly corresponds to TRBD1 (6 bases). Source material: PBMCs. The CDR3 spells CASSPQVGASTDTQYF. The CDR3 nucleotides are TGTGCCAGCTCACCACAGGTGGGGGCTAGCACAGATACGCAGTATTTT.